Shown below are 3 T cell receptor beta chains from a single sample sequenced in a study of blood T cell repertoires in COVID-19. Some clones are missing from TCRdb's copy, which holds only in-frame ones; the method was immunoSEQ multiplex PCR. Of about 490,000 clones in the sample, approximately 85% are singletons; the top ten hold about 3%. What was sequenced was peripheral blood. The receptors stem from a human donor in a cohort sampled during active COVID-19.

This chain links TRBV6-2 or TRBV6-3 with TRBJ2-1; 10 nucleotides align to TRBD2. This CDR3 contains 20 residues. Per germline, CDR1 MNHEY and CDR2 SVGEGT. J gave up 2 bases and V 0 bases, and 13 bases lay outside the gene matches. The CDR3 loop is CASSYSTGLGLAYAYNEQFF. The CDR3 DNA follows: TGTGCCAGCAGTTACTCTACGGGGCTGGGACTAGCGTACGCCTACAATGAGCAGTTCTTC.

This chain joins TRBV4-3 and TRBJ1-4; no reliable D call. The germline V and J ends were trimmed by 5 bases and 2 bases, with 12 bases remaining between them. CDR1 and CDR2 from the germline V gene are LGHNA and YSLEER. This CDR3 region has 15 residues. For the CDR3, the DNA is TGCGCCAGCAGCGAGCAAGGGAGGACTAATGAAAAACTGTTTTTT. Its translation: CASSEQGRTNEKLFF.

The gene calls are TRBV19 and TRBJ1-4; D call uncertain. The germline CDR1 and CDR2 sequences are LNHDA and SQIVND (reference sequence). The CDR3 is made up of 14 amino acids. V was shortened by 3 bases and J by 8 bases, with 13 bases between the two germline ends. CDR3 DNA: TGTGCCAGTAGTATTTCACTTAACGGGGAAAAACTGTTTTTT. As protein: CASSISLNGEKLFF.